Here is one T cell receptor (beta chain) with its context. How the authors handled the data: Amplification of reference gene primers was used by the study to estimate nucleated cell counts. Repertoires were generated with immunoSEQ multiplex PCR, while TCRdb's copy carries only in-frame clones and drops some. V and J calls and clone size are copied from that table; D and trimming were computed from the DNA. Found here are around 500,000 clones, 70% to 90% of them singletons; the top ten hold approximately 3.4%. From germline, CDR1 is SGHKS and CDR2 YYEKEE (reference sequence). Unmatched junction bases numbered 9, after V lost 4 bases and J lost 0 bases. The CDR3 loop spans 17 amino acids. The data derive from a study of blood T cell repertoires in COVID-19. The wider study: The study drew acute and convalescent COVID-19 samples from the United States, Italy and Spain. T cells, B-cell-depleted T cells, or PBMCs supplied cDNA or gDNA.

This sequence was found in a human donor in a cohort sampled during active COVID-19. The source material was peripheral blood. The chain joins TRBV5-5 to TRBJ2-1; 8 bases fit TRBD2. CDR3 bases: TGTGCCAGCAGCCGGCAGGCTAGCGGGCTCTCCTACAATGAGCAGTTCTTC. Translated, it gives CASSRQASGLSYNEQFF.